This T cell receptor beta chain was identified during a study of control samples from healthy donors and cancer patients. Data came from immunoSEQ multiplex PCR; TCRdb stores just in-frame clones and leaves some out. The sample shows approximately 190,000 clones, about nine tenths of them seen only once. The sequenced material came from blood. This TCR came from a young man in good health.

CDR3 in DNA: TGTGCCTGGAGTGTAAAGGGGCGCGGCAATCAGCCCCAGCATTTT. Translated: CAWSVKGRGNQPQHF. The chain links TRBV30 to TRBJ1-5; D possibly corresponds to TRBD1 (5 bases). V lost 0 bases and J lost 2, with 11 bases in between. The CDR3 has 15 residues. From germline, CDR1 is GTSNPN and CDR2 SVGIG (reference sequence).